One T cell receptor beta chain is described in this entry. The repertoire was sequenced with immunoSEQ multiplex PCR; TCRdb's copy has only in-frame clones and lacks some. The top ten clones hold roughly 6.4% of a sample with roughly 35,000 clones, approximately 93% of them seen once. This entry comes from a study of T cells in tuberculosis. The germline CDR1 and CDR2 sequences are SGDLS and YYNGEE. The CDR3 length is 14 residues. Trimming took off 2 bases at V and 4 bases at J, with 12 bases between the two ends. The chain combines TRBV9 with TRBJ2-5, with TRBD1 as a possible D gene (5 bases). The TCR was taken from a donor between 5 and 29 years old with latent tuberculosis or without tuberculosis infection. The source material was PBMCs. CDR3 sequence reads: CASSVSVGVETQYF. DNA for the CDR3: TGTGCCAGCAGCGTGAGCGTAGGGGTAGAGACCCAGTACTTC.